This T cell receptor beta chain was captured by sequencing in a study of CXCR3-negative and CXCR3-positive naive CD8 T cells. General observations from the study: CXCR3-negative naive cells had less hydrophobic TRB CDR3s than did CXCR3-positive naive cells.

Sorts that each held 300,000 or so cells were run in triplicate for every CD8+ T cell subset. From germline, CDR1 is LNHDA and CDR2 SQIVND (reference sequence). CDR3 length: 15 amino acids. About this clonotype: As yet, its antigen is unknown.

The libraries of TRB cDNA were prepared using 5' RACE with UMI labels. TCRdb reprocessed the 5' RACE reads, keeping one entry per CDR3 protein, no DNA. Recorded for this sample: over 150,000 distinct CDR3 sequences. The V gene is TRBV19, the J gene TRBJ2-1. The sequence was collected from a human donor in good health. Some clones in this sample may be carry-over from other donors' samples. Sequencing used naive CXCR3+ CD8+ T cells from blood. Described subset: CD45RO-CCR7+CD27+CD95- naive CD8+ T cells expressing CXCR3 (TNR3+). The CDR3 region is CASSIDWTTYNEQFF.